This TCR beta chain was observed in a study of blood T cell repertoires in COVID-19. Study overall: The analysed material was cDNA or gDNA that came from T cells, B-cell-depleted T cells, or PBMCs.

Looked up from germline, CDR1 is MNHNY and CDR2 is SVGAGI (reference sequence). The CDR3 runs 14 residues. V was clipped by 6 bases and J by 0 bases, with 9 bases between them. Authors' data handling: Cell counts per sample came from amplifying reference gene primers. Repertoires were generated with immunoSEQ multiplex PCR, while TCRdb's copy carries only in-frame clones and drops some. That table supplies the V and J calls and clone size; D and trimming were determined from the DNA. The profile shows more than 70,000 clones, 86% of them singletons. This clonotype was sampled from a man in his 60s with acute or convalescent COVID-19. The sample consisted of peripheral blood. The chain has TRBV6-6 and TRBJ1-3, with D unresolved. Here the CDR3 reads CASRERGSGNTIYF. CDR3 coding DNA: TGTGCCAGCAGGGAACGGGGCTCTGGAAACACCATATATTTT.